Listed here is a single T cell receptor (beta chain). The antigen is not known. These data are taken from a study of response to subunit inactivated influenza vaccine. Study observations and caveats: Authors suggested few new T cells are recruited by each seasonal influenza vaccination.

Germline CDR1 and CDR2: SGHTA and FQGNSA. With V trimmed by 4 bases and J by 5 bases, 10 bases remained unmatched. The CDR3 contains 15 residues. TCRdb used MiXCR to reprocess the RT-PCR reads, holding one entry per CDR3 protein. Here the sample spans just under 550,000 distinct CDR3 sequences, under 25% being singletons. Separately, the same data were catalogued under a study of T cells expressing NK-cell markers. That study reports: It was by 5'RACE template switching with UMIs that TCR beta cDNA was made.

Source: CD4+ T cells sorted from PBMCs, taken 12 days after vaccination. The chain joins TRBV7-2 to TRBJ2-5, with TRBD2 identical over 7 bases. The TCR was taken from a man aged 45-65 years who received an inactivated influenza vaccine. As DNA, the CDR3 is TGTGCCAGCAGCTCAGCAGCGGGAACCGGGGAGACCCAGTACTTC. Translating it yields CASSSAAGTGETQYF.